The 9 T cell receptor beta chains below come from one sample, sequenced in a study of Graves' ophthalmopathy and Graves' hyperthyroidism. RNA transcripts served as template for amplifying TCR beta CDR3 sequences. Second-round multiplex PCR came after first-round RT-PCR with HTBI primers. TCRdb reprocessed the multiplex PCR reads via MiXCR and lists one record per CDR3 protein. The table lists just over 600,000 distinct CDR3 sequences, approximately 21% of them singletons, with roughly 6.9% in the top ten. Specimen: peripheral blood. These receptors originate from a woman aged 18-30 years with stable Graves' hyperthyroidism. Some clones in this sample may be carry-over from other donors' samples.

Many counts were recorded for this clonotype. This chain links TRBV6-2 or TRBV6-3 with TRBJ2-7; 8 bases agree with TRBD1. The CDR3 runs 15 residues. V lost 6 bases, J lost 2 bases, and 9 bases stayed unmatched. In germline, CDR1 is MNHEY, CDR2 SVGEGT. The CDR3 region is CASRSLGTGTYEQYF. Written as DNA, the CDR3 is TGTGCCAGCAGGTCCCTTGGGACAGGAACCTACGAGCAGTACTTC.

This clonotype was observed a few times. A read error may explain this, as a much larger clone is one base away. V is TRBV29-1 and J is TRBJ2-5; D not resolved. V lost 6 bases to trimming and J lost 1 base, with 12 bases between them. The CDR3 covers 13 residues. Germline CDR1 reads SQVTM; CDR2 reads ANQGSEA. CDR3 nucleotides: TGCAGCGTACCGTCACTCACCCAAGAGACCCAGTACTTC. It specifies CSVPSLTQETQYF.

In this sample, this clonotype turned up many times. V usage is TRBV11-2 and J usage is TRBJ2-7; TRBD1 agrees at 9 bases. Trimming removed 1 base from V and 5 bases from J; junction bases left unmatched: 3. Germline-derived CDR1 and CDR2 are SGHAT and FQNNGV. The CDR3 has 14 residues. CDR3 sequence (DNA): TGTGCCAGCAGCTTAGGGACAGGGGCTCACGAGCAGTACTTC. It specifies CASSLGTGAHEQYF.

This clonotype appeared many times. The chain links TRBV7-9 to TRBJ1-2; TRBD1 matches at 8 bases. J lost 4 bases, V lost 6 bases, and 10 bases had no gene match. CDR1 and CDR2 (germline): SEHNR, FQNEAQ (reference sequence). The CDR3 has 15 amino acids. CDR3 loop: CASSFSGQALYGYTF. CDR3 in DNA: TGTGCCAGCAGTTTTTCGGGACAGGCCCTCTATGGCTACACCTTC.

This clonotype has ten or more counts. V and J are TRBV12-3 or TRBV12-4 and TRBJ2-7, with D possibly TRBD1 on 5 matching bases. The CDR3 contains 16 residues. Trimming stripped 2 bases from V and 5 bases from J, with 19 bases between. For the CDR3, the DNA is TGTGCCAGCAGTTTAAGGTTTGTGGCAGGGCAACACGAGCAGTACTTC. This gives the protein CASSLRFVAGQHEQYF.

This clonotype was counted only a few times. The rearrangement joins TRBV30 to TRBJ2-2, with D possibly TRBD1 on 5 matching bases. CDR1 GTSNPN and CDR2 SVGIG come from the germline V gene (reference sequence). The CDR3 totals 13 residues. V was clipped by 1 base and J by 5 bases, with 8 bases between them. CDR3 amino acids: CAWSGGATGELFF. The CDR3, as DNA: TGTGCCTGGAGTGGGGGCGCAACCGGGGAGCTGTTTTTT.

This clonotype was seen more than once but under ten times. The germline gene is not matched at one end of the junction; a read error may be the cause. The V and J genes are TRBV7-6 and TRBJ2-5; perhaps D is TRBD1 or TRBD2 (6 bases each). The CDR3 extends over 15 amino acids. Germline V CDR1 and CDR2: SGHVS, FNYEAQ. The DNA for the CDR3 is TGTGCCAGCAGCTTATCGCGGGACACACAAGAGACCAAGTACTTC. This codes for CASSLSRDTQETKYF.

This clonotype occurred a few times. This chain links TRBV19 with TRBJ1-1; a possible D gene is TRBD1 (6 bases). V lost 5 bases, J lost 5 bases, and 15 bases lay in between. Germline V lookup: CDR1 LNHDA, CDR2 SQIVND (reference sequence). The CDR3 is 14 residues long. Here the CDR3 DNA reads TGTGCCAGTAGTTCTCTCGGGGGCAAAACTGAAGCTTTCTTT. Protein sequence: CASSSLGGKTEAFF.

About this clonotype: One base away lies a much larger clone, so this may be a sequencing read error. This chain uses TRBV27 with TRBJ1-6, with D perhaps matching TRBD1 (5 bases). Germline lookup yields CDR1 MNHEY and CDR2 SMNVEV (reference sequence). The CDR3 has 16 residues. The CDR3 nucleotides are TGTGCCAGCAGTCCCCCCTCAGGGAAGCGGAATTCACACCTCCACTTT. Translated, it gives CASSPPSGKRNSHLHF.